This TCR beta chain was found in a study of T-cell memory formation after mild COVID-19. Findings and limits, study-wide: Researchers found some responding clones in pre-infection memory, a sign that cross-reactive memory joined. Among clones contracting day 15 to 85, CD4/CD8 was balanced, whereas later expanders leaned CD4+.

Turning to this clonotype: The target antigen is unknown.

Constant-segment-primed 5'RACE gave TCR alpha and TCR beta cDNA libraries with sample barcodes and UMIs. A single record per CDR3 protein comes from TCRdb applying MiXCR to the 5' RACE reads. The sample lists some 180,000 distinct CDR3 sequences; roughly 18% were seen once. The germline V gene has CDR1 DFQATT and CDR2 SNEGSKA (reference sequence). The CDR3 consists of 18 residues. Germline trimming cut 0 bases from V and 0 bases from J; bases unmatched to any gene: 6. The clonotype comes from a man younger than 35 who had mild COVID-19 (a few samples of this study predate the infection). Cell type and time point are not known. The chain uses TRBV20-1 and TRBJ2-6; TRBD1 agrees at 9 bases. Material: PBMCs or a T cell subset sorted from them (not recorded which). Written as DNA, the CDR3 is TGCAGTGCTAGAGATTTGGGGACAGGGAACTCTGGGGCCAACGTCCTGACTTTC. Its protein product is CSARDLGTGNSGANVLTF.